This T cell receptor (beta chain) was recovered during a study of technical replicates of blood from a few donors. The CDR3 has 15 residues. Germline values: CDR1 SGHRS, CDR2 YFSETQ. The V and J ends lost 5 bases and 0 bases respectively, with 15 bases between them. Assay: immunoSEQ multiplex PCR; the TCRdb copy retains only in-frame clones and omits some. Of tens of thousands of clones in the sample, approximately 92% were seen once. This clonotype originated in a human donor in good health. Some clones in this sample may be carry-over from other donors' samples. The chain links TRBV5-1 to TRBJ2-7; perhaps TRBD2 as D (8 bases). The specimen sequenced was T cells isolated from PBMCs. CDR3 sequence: CASSEQGTSSYEQYF. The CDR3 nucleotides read TGCGCCAGCAGTGAACAGGGGACTAGCTCCTACGAGCAGTACTTC.